This is a list of T cell receptor beta chains from one sample in a study of beta chain features in type 1 diabetes. Sequencing was performed with immunoSEQ multiplex PCR; in TCRdb, only in-frame clones are kept and a portion is missing. The profile shows 640,000 or so clones, over 13% of them singletons. The specimen was naive CD4+ T cells from blood. The receptor source for this set is a man between 18 and 29 years old with type 1 diabetes. Both conserved end residues are part of each CDR3. D genes are given only for firm matches. Size values are once, few and many counts, or a class for expanded clones, and some rows have none.

CDR3nt | CDR3aa | v_gene | abundance | d_gene | j_gene
TGTGCCTGGAGTCCCCCGGGACTGGTACGAGGCTACACCTTC | CAWSPPGLVRGYTF | TRBV30 | few | - | TRBJ1-2
TGTGCCTGGAGTGAGAAGGGGAACTATGGCTACACCTTC | CAWSEKGNYGYTF | TRBV30 | few | - | TRBJ1-2
TGCACCAGCAGCCACGGGGGGGACGGGCAGATCTACGAGCAGTACTTC | CTSSHGGDGQIYEQYF | TRBV1 | - | - | TRBJ2-7
TGCGCCAGCAGCTTGGAGGCGGGAGCGGGGTTCTACGAGCAGTACTTC | CASSLEAGAGFYEQYF | TRBV5-1 | few | TRBD2 | TRBJ2-7
TGCGCCAGCAGCCGATCACCTAGCGGGGGGTCCAATGAGCAGTTCTTC | CASSRSPSGGSNEQFF | TRBV4-1 | few | TRBD2 | TRBJ2-1
TGTGCCAGCAGTTACGCAGGGGGCGGCAATCAGCCCCAGCATTTT | CASSYAGGGNQPQHF | TRBV6-5 | - | TRBD1 | TRBJ1-5
TGTGCCAGCAGCCAGACTGACAGGCCCCGCCGGGGGACCCAGTACTTC | CASSQTDRPRRGTQYF | TRBV14 | - | - | TRBJ2-5
TGCAGCGTTGAACTTCCCGCCTCAGGGGGCCCGCCGCACTACGAGCAGTACTTC | CSVELPASGGPPHYEQYF | TRBV29-1 | - | TRBD1 | TRBJ2-7
TGTGCCAGCAGCGTATTCGCAGATACGCAGTATTTT | CASSVFADTQYF | TRBV9 | - | - | TRBJ2-3
TGCGCCAGCAGCGCCATCATGGGCACCGGGGAGCTGTTTTTT | CASSAIMGTGELFF | TRBV5-1 | few | - | TRBJ2-2
TGCGCCAGCAGCTTTGTAACAGGGGAAGACTATGGCTACACCTTC | CASSFVTGEDYGYTF | TRBV5-1 | - | TRBD1 | TRBJ1-2
TGTGCCAGCTCACCGGCAGTCTACACTGAAGCTTTCTTT | CASSPAVYTEAFF | TRBV18 | - | - | TRBJ1-1
TGTGCCAGCAGCTTGTTAGGGGCGAGCACAGATACGCAGTATTTT | CASSLLGASTDTQYF | TRBV7-2 | - | - | TRBJ2-3
TGCAGCGTGGAGGACCCCCAGGGTCAGCCCCAGCATTTT | CSVEDPQGQPQHF | TRBV29-1 | - | - | TRBJ1-5
TGTGCCAGCAGCTCACAAGCCCCAAAGGGGGAGACCCAGTACTTC | CASSSQAPKGETQYF | TRBV7-2 | - | - | TRBJ2-5
TGTGCCTGGAGTGACCCCTCACGACAGAACTATGGCTACACCTTC | CAWSDPSRQNYGYTF | TRBV30 | - | - | TRBJ1-2
TGTGCCAGCAGCCGACAAACAACTAATGAAAAACTGTTTTTT | CASSRQTTNEKLFF | TRBV4-2 | few | - | TRBJ1-4
TGTGCCAGCAGCTTAGCCACAGCATTAGCTAATGAAAAACTGTTTTTT | CASSLATALANEKLFF | TRBV7-2 | few | - | TRBJ1-4
TGTGCCAGCAGCGCTGGAACGGACAGAGCAACTGAAGCTTTCTTT | CASSAGTDRATEAFF | TRBV9 | - | - | TRBJ1-1
TGTACCAGCAGCGTTTTAGGGGACAGCGCCTCCTACGAGCAGTACTTC | CTSSVLGDSASYEQYF | TRBV9 | - | TRBD1 | TRBJ2-7
TGCGCCAGCACCCCCGGCTCCTACAATGAGCAGTTCTTC | CASTPGSYNEQFF | TRBV5-1 | - | - | TRBJ2-1
TGCGCCAGCAGCTTGGAGCCGGGACAGGGCTACAATGAGCAGTTCTTC | CASSLEPGQGYNEQFF | TRBV5-1 | - | TRBD1 | TRBJ2-1
TGCGCCAGCAGCTTAGGGGGTGGCACTGAAGCTTTCTTT | CASSLGGGTEAFF | TRBV5-1 | - | - | TRBJ1-1
TGTGCCAGCAGCTTCGACGGGGGAGGCTACGAGCAGTACTTC | CASSFDGGGYEQYF | TRBV7-2 | few | - | TRBJ2-7
TGTGCCAGCAGCTTAAGGAGTGGAGGTCCTAACTATGGCTACACCTTC | CASSLRSGGPNYGYTF | TRBV7-9 | few | - | TRBJ1-2
TGTGCCAGCTCACCCACCACAGGGTATGGGAACTATGGCTACACCTTC | CASSPTTGYGNYGYTF | TRBV18 | - | - | TRBJ1-2
TGCGCCAGCAGCTTGCTCGAATCTGGGGCCAACGTCCTGACTTTC | CASSLLESGANVLTF | TRBV5-1 | - | - | TRBJ2-6
TGTGCCAGCAGTGTAGAGGGTTCTTGGAGCCCCTCCTACGAGCAGTACTTC | CASSVEGSWSPSYEQYF | TRBV2 | - | - | TRBJ2-7
TGTGCCAGCAGCCAAGGTTACAGGAAGCCCACAGATACGCAGTATTTT | CASSQGYRKPTDTQYF | TRBV14 | - | - | TRBJ2-3
TGTGCCAGCAGTGGTTCAGGGGACGCTTTCTTT | CASSGSGDAFF | TRBV2 | - | - | TRBJ1-1
TGTGCCAGCAGCAAAGATCTCAGGGATACTAAGACCCAGTACTTC | CASSKDLRDTKTQYF | TRBV21-1 | few | - | TRBJ2-5
TGTGCCAGCAGTTACCGACAGGATGATGAGACCCAGTACTTC | CASSYRQDDETQYF | TRBV6-5 | - | - | TRBJ2-5
TGTGCCAGCAGCACCGGACAGCCAACCTTAACTAATGAAAAACTGTTTTTT | CASSTGQPTLTNEKLFF | TRBV7-9 | - | - | TRBJ1-4
TGTGCCTGGAGTCAAGAGCGGAGTGAGCAGTTCTTC | CAWSQERSEQFF | TRBV30 | - | - | TRBJ2-1
TGTGCCAGTTCCCCCCTCTACCGGGACCTCGAGGAGTATTTT | CASSPLYRDLEEYF | TRBV5-6 | - | - | TRBJ2-3
TGCAGCCCCAATCCCGTTAATGAGCAGTTCTTC | CSPNPVNEQFF | TRBV20-1 | - | - | TRBJ2-1
TGTGCCTCAAACTTCCGTGGGGCGCCGGCTTTCTTT | CASNFRGAPAFF | TRBV7-9 | few | - | TRBJ1-1
TGTGCCAGCAGTTATTCCGCGGGGGCTATTTACGAGCAGTACTTC | CASSYSAGAIYEQYF | TRBV6-5 | few | - | TRBJ2-7
TGTGCCAGCAGCTTAACGGAGGGCGGACAAGCTTTCTTT | CASSLTEGGQAFF | TRBV7-3 | few | - | TRBJ1-1
TGTGCCAGCAGTGACCGGGGCGCCTCCTACGAGCAGTACTTC | CASSDRGASYEQYF | TRBV25-1 | - | - | TRBJ2-7
TGTGCCAGCAGCCAAGAGGGAGGGAACGAGCAGTACTTC | CASSQEGGNEQYF | TRBV4-2 | few | TRBD2 | TRBJ2-7
TGTGCCAGCTCATCGCCAACCGATCAGGGAAACACCATATATTTT | CASSSPTDQGNTIYF | TRBV18 | - | - | TRBJ1-3